The sequence of this TCR beta chain was determined in a study of blood T cell repertoires in COVID-19. Looking at the study overall: Sites across the United States, Italy and Spain contributed samples from acute and convalescent COVID-19. The analysed material was cDNA or gDNA that came from T cells, B-cell-depleted T cells, or PBMCs.

Authors' processing steps: Reference gene primer amplification yielded estimated nucleated cell counts. Generated by immunoSEQ multiplex PCR, the TCRdb table keeps only in-frame clones and is missing some. D and trimming come from the DNA, and the V and J calls and clone size come from that table. The sample has about 66,000 clones; 91% are singletons. CDR3 length: 16 residues. Looked up from germline, CDR1 is MDHEN and CDR2 is SYDVKM. The junction had 3 bases not matched to a gene; V was cut back by 2 bases and J by 3 bases. The sample taken for sequencing was peripheral blood. This chain links TRBV28 with TRBJ1-3, with 11 nucleotides matching TRBD1. The source of this sequence is a human donor in a cohort sampled during active COVID-19. The CDR3 nucleotides are TGTGCCAGCAGTTTAGACGGGACAGGGGGTGGAAACACCATATATTTT. Protein: CASSLDGTGGGNTIYF.